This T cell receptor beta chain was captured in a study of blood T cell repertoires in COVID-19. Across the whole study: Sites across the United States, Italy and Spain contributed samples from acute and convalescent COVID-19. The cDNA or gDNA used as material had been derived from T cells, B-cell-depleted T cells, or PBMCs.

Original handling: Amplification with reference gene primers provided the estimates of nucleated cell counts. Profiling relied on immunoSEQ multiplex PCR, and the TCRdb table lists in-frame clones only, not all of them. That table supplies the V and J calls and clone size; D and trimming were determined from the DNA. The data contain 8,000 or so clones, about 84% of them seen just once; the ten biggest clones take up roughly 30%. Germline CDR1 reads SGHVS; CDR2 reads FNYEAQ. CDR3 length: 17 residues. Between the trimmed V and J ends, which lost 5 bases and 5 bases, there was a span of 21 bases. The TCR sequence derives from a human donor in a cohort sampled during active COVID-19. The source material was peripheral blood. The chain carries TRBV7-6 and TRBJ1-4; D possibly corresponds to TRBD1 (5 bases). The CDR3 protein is CASSPDRSPLINEKLFF. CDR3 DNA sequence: TGTGCCAGCAGCCCTGACAGATCACCTTTAATCAATGAAAAACTGTTTTTT.